Listed below are T cell receptor beta chains from one sample, sequenced in a study of cytomegalovirus exposure and HLA in healthy donors. Produced via immunoSEQ multiplex PCR; TCRdb's table is partial and in-frame only. This sample has roughly 180,000 clones, with about 80% found just once. The sequencing sample was made of PBMCs. Receptor source: a woman younger than 35 in good health and CMV-seropositive. The CDR3 runs from the conserved cysteine through the conserved F or W. The D gene is left open where the match is weak. The listing skips clone size in some rows; elsewhere it reads once, few, many or a size class.

V,size,J,D,DNA,CDR3
TRBV6-1,-,TRBJ2-3,TRBD2,TGTGCCAGCAGGGTAGCGGGAAGGGGCACAGATACGCAGTATTTT,CASRVAGRGTDTQYF
TRBV19,-,TRBJ2-3,-,TGTGCCAGTAGTATAGAGCGGGGCTCTACGCAGTATTTT,CASSIERGSTQYF
TRBV11-2,-,TRBJ2-2,TRBD2,TGTGCCAGCAGCCCGCTGGGACTAGCCTTCTACGCGAACACCGGGGAGCTGTTTTTT,CASSPLGLAFYANTGELFF
TRBV27,-,TRBJ1-1,-,TGTGCCAGCAGTCCAGGACAGACGGGGACTGAAGCTTTCTTT,CASSPGQTGTEAFF
TRBV6-4,-,TRBJ2-3,-,TGTGCCAGCAGTGACCTGGGGACTTCGCAGTATTTT,CASSDLGTSQYF
TRBV6-5,-,TRBJ1-1,-,TGTGCCAGCAGTTATGAGACAGACACTGAAGCTTTCTTT,CASSYETDTEAFF
TRBV5-1,-,TRBJ2-7,-,TGCGCCAGCAGAACGGGGGTCTCCTACAAGCAGTACTTC,CASRTGVSYKQYF
TRBV28,-,TRBJ1-4,-,TGTGCCAGCAGTGGACAGATTAATGAAAAACTGTTTTTT,CASSGQINEKLFF
TRBV9,-,TRBJ2-7,TRBD2,TGTGCCAGCAGCACCAGACTAGCCGGCGACGAGCAGTACTTC,CASSTRLAGDEQYF
TRBV19,-,TRBJ1-2,TRBD1,TGTGCCAGTACCCGCCAGGGGGCGACAACAAATGGCTACACCTTC,CASTRQGATTNGYTF
TRBV5-6,-,TRBJ2-6,TRBD2,TGTGCCAGCAGCGGCCGGGGGGGGATCTGGGCCAACGTCCTGACTTTC,CASSGRGGIWANVLTF
TRBV7-3,-,TRBJ1-6,-,TGTGCCAGCAGCTCGTCTCAGGGGTTGCACCTCCACTTT,CASSSSQGLHLHF
TRBV5-1,-,TRBJ1-5,-,TGCGCCAGCAGCCATACAAATTTACAGGGCCGGTCCCTCTATAGCAATCAGCCCCAGCATTTT,CASSHTNLQGRSLYSNQPQHF
TRBV18,-,TRBJ1-2,-,TGTGCCAGCTCACCAGGGGGCAGCATGACTAACTATGGCTACACCTTC,CASSPGGSMTNYGYTF
TRBV4-1,-,TRBJ1-2,TRBD1,TGCGCCAGCAGCCAAGTGGGGGCGGGACAGGGGACCGGGGGCTACACCTTC,CASSQVGAGQGTGGYTF
TRBV28,-,TRBJ2-3,-,TGTGCCAGCAGTTGGGGCAGGTCGGATACGCAGTATTTT,CASSWGRSDTQYF
TRBV9,-,TRBJ2-5,-,TGTGCCAGCAGCGTAGATGGAGGTATTTCCGAGACCCAGTACTTC,CASSVDGGISETQYF
TRBV28,few,TRBJ1-1,-,TGTGCCAGCAGTCCCCTCGGAGGGTCAGTAGCTTTCTTT,CASSPLGGSVAFF
TRBV6-5,-,TRBJ2-1,-,TGTGCCAGCAAGAATGACGGGCAGGGGTACAATGAGCAGTTCTTC,CASKNDGQGYNEQFF
TRBV7-2,few,TRBJ2-5,-,TGTGCCAGCAGCTTAGTGGTGGCAGAGACCCAGTACTTC,CASSLVVAETQYF
TRBV19,-,TRBJ1-5,-,TGTGCCAGTAGTATAGACCTCCCCGATCGACGGAGGATCAATCAGCCCCAGCATTTT,CASSIDLPDRRRINQPQHF
TRBV7-6,-,TRBJ2-5,TRBD1,TGTGCCAGCAGCCGAGGACAGGGCGAAGGGCGAGAGACCCAGTACTTC,CASSRGQGEGRETQYF
TRBV6-1,-,TRBJ2-5,-,TGTGCCACCCGGGGAGGGGGGGAGACCCAGTACTTC,CATRGGGETQYF
TRBV6-1,-,TRBJ2-2,-,TGTGCCAGCAGTGACTCAGTCAGGGCCGATGGGGAGCTGTTTTTT,CASSDSVRADGELFF
TRBV4-1,-,TRBJ1-1,TRBD1,TGCGCCAGCAGCCAAGAGGGGACAGGGAATGAAGCTTTCTTT,CASSQEGTGNEAFF
TRBV5-1,-,TRBJ2-5,-,TGCGCCAGCAGCCTAGAGACAGGGAGGTTCGAGACCCAGTACTTC,CASSLETGRFETQYF
TRBV6-5,-,TRBJ2-1,-,TGTGCCAGCAGTTACTCGAACAGAATCTACAATGAGCAGTTCTTC,CASSYSNRIYNEQFF
TRBV6-1,-,TRBJ1-2,TRBD1,TGTGCCAGCAGTGAAGGGGGGACAGGGTTTTTTATCTACTATGGCTACACCTTC,CASSEGGTGFFIYYGYTF
TRBV6-4,few,TRBJ1-2,TRBD1,TGTGCCAGCAGTGCCGAATCCGGACAGGGCTATGGCTACACCTTC,CASSAESGQGYGYTF
TRBV5-1,-,TRBJ1-5,TRBD1,TGCGCCAGCAGCCCCGGGACAGGGGAAAATCAGCCCCAGCATTTT,CASSPGTGENQPQHF
TRBV19,-,TRBJ2-3,-,TGTGCCACACAGGGTGTGCCAGATACGCAGTATTTT,CATQGVPDTQYF
TRBV7-9,-,TRBJ2-5,TRBD1,TGTGCCAGCAGCCAACCGACAGGGGGTGGTGAGACCCAGTACTTC,CASSQPTGGGETQYF
TRBV9,-,TRBJ2-3,-,TGTGCCAGCAGCCCCTCCCTCCTAGCGCCCGATACGCAGTATTTT,CASSPSLLAPDTQYF
TRBV6-5,-,TRBJ1-2,-,TGTGCCAGCGCCACCTCACAGGGAGACTATGGCTACACCTTC,CASATSQGDYGYTF
TRBV4-1,once,TRBJ1-4,-,TGCGCCAGCAGCCAAGAATTCGGAACTAATGAAAAACTGTTTTTT,CASSQEFGTNEKLFF
TRBV21-1,once,TRBJ2-5,-,TGTGCCAGCAGCCCCCGACAGTCGAGGTACTTC,CASSPRQSRYF
TRBV7-8,-,TRBJ2-1,-,TGTGCCAGCAGCCACCGGGACTCACCTTGGGATGAGCAGTTCTTC,CASSHRDSPWDEQFF
TRBV5-6,once,TRBJ2-1,-,TGTGCCAGCAGTCTTCTGTATTACAATGAGCAGTTCTTC,CASSLLYYNEQFF
TRBV19,-,TRBJ1-2,-,TGTGCCAGTTCTCCGACAGGTATTTATGGCTACACCTTC,CASSPTGIYGYTF
TRBV6-1,few,TRBJ2-3,-,TGTGCCTCCTCCAAGGCGGTGAGCACAGATACGCAGTATTTT,CASSKAVSTDTQYF
TRBV5-1,-,TRBJ2-7,TRBD1,TGCGCCAGCAGCTCTCCGGACAGGGGCCTTCTAGGCCAGTACTTC,CASSSPDRGLLGQYF
TRBV6-5,once,TRBJ2-7,-,TGTGCCAGCAGCCTAACAGGGATCGACGAGCAGTACTTC,CASSLTGIDEQYF
TRBV6-1,-,TRBJ1-2,TRBD1,TGTGCCAGCACCCAGGGACAGAACTATGGCTACACCTTC,CASTQGQNYGYTF
TRBV28,-,TRBJ1-6,TRBD1,TGTGCCAGCAGTTTTGGTTTGAGACAGGGACGAAGCTCCTATAATTCACCCCTCCACTTT,CASSFGLRQGRSSYNSPLHF
TRBV9,-,TRBJ2-3,-,-,CASSGTLDKGSPPITDTQYF
TRBV4-1,-,TRBJ2-3,TRBD2,TGCGCCAGCAGCCAAGCTGCTAGCGGGGATGTGGATACGCAGTATTTT,CASSQAASGDVDTQYF
TRBV5-8,few,TRBJ1-3,-,TGTGCCAGCAGCTTTCATGTGCCACTAGGAAACACCATATATTTT,CASSFHVPLGNTIYF
TRBV6-1,-,TRBJ2-3,-,TGTGCCAGCAGGGACAGCCCGCAGTATTTT,CASRDSPQYF
TRBV9,-,TRBJ1-6,TRBD1,TGTGCCAGCACCCCACTGGGACAGGTTAATTCACCCCTCCACTTT,CASTPLGQVNSPLHF
TRBV28,-,TRBJ1-3,TRBD1,TGTGCCAGCAGTGCAGGACAGGCTGGAAACACCATATATTTT,CASSAGQAGNTIYF
TRBV7-9,once,TRBJ1-1,-,TGTGCCAGCAGCTCATCAAGTCAGGCTTCGAACACTGAAGCTTTCTTT,CASSSSSQASNTEAFF
TRBV13,-,TRBJ2-3,-,TGTGCCAGCAGCTTCCCACTAGGTTCGGATACGCAGTATTTT,CASSFPLGSDTQYF
TRBV5-4,once,TRBJ1-2,-,TGTGCCAGCAGCCCTCAGGGACATTACTATGGCTACACCTTC,CASSPQGHYYGYTF
TRBV11-3,-,TRBJ1-4,-,TGTGCCAGCAGCCTCACCCCGGACAGACTTAATGAAAAACTGTTTTTT,CASSLTPDRLNEKLFF
TRBV19,-,TRBJ1-3,-,TGTGCCAGCAAGACCAACCGGGACACCGCAAACACCATATATTTT,CASKTNRDTANTIYF
TRBV11-3,-,TRBJ2-1,TRBD2,TGTGCCAGCAGCTTGGCTTATACTAGCGGGTACAATGAGCAGTTCTTC,CASSLAYTSGYNEQFF
TRBV30,-,TRBJ2-1,TRBD2,TGTGCCTCAAATAGCGGGGGGGCCTACAATGAGCAGTTCTTC,CASNSGGAYNEQFF